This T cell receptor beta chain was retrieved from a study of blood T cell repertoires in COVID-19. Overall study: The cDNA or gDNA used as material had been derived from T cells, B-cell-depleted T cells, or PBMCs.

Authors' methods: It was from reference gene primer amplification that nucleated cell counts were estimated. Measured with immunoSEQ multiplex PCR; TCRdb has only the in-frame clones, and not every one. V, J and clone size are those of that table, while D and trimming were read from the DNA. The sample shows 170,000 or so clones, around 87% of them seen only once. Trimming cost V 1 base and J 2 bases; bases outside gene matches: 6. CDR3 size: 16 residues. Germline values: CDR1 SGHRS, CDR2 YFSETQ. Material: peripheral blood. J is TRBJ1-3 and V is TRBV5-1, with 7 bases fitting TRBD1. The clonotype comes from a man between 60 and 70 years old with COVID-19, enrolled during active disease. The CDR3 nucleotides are TGCGCCAGCAGCTTGACTACAGGGGTAACTGGAAACACCATATATTTT. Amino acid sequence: CASSLTTGVTGNTIYF.